Given below is one T cell receptor beta chain in context. The sample comes from a study of T cell changes during pregnancy in multiple sclerosis. Measured with immunoSEQ multiplex PCR; TCRdb has only the in-frame clones, and not every one. The sample records tens of thousands of clones, just over 90% being singletons. The material was CD4+ T cells from peripheral blood mononuclear cells, obtained before pregnancy. The receptor's source is a female donor with multiple sclerosis, enrolled in a pregnancy study.

The CDR3 nucleotides read TGTGCCAGCAGTGCCCCCCGGGACAGGGGGCACTATGGCTACACCTTC. Protein product: CASSAPRDRGHYGYTF. The genes are TRBV25-1 and TRBJ1-2; 12 nucleotides align to TRBD1. Germline CDR1 reads MGHDK; CDR2 reads SYGVNS. The CDR3 sequence is 16 residues long. Trimming took 4 bases from V and 3 from J; bases not matched to a gene: 6.